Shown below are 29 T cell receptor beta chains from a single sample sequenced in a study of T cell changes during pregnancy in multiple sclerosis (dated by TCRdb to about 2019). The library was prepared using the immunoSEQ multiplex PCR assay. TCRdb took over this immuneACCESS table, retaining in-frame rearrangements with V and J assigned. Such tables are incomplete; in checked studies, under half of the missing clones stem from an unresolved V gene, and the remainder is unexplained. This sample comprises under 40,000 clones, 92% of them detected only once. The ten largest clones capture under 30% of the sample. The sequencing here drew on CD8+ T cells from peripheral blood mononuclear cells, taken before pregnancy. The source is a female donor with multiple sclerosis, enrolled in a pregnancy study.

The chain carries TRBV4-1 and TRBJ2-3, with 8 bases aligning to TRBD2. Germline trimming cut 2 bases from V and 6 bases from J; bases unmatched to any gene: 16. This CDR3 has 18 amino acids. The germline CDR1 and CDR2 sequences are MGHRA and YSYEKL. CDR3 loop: CASSQPNNSRREVDTQYF. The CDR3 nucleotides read TGCGCCAGCAGCCAACCGAACAACTCTAGGCGGGAGGTGGATACGCAGTATTTT.

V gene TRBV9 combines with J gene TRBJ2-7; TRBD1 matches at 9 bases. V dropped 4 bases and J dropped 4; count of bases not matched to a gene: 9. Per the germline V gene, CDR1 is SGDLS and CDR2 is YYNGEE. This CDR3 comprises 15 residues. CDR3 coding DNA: TGTGCCAGCAGCCCTGGGACAGGGATTTTTTACGAGCAGTACTTC. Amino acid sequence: CASSPGTGIFYEQYF.

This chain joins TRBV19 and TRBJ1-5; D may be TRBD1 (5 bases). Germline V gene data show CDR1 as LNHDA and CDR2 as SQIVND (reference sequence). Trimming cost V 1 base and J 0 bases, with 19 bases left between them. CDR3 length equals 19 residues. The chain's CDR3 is CASSIARTPRPYSNQPQHF. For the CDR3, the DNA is TGTGCCAGTAGTATAGCTCGGACACCCAGGCCCTATAGCAATCAGCCCCAGCATTTT.

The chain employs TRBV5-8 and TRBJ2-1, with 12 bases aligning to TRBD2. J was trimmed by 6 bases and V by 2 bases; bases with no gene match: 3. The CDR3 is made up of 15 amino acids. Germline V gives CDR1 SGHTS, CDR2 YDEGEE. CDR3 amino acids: CASSFGLAGPNEQFF. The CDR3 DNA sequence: TGTGCCAGCAGCTTCGGACTAGCGGGGCCCAATGAGCAGTTCTTC.

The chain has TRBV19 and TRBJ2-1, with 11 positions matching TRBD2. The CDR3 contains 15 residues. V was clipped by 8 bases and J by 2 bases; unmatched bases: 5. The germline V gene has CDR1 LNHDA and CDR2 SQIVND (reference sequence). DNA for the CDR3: TGTGCCAGTGCAATTAGCGGGAGGGCCTACAATGAGCAGTTCTTC. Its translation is CASAISGRAYNEQFF. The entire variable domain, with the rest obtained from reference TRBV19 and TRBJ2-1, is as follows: DGGITQSPKYLFRKEGQNVTLSCEQNLNHDAMYWYRQDPGQGLRLIYYSQIVNDFQKGDIAEGYSVSREKKESFPLTVTSAQKNPTAFYLCASAISGRAYNEQFFGPGTRLTVL.

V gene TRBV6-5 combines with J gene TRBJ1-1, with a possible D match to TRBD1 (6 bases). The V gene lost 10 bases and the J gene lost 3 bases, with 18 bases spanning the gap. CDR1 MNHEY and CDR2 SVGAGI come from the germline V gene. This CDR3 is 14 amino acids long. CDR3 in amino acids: CAITRGGPDTEAFF. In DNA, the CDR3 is TGTGCCATCACCCGGGGGGGCCCAGACACTGAAGCTTTCTTT.

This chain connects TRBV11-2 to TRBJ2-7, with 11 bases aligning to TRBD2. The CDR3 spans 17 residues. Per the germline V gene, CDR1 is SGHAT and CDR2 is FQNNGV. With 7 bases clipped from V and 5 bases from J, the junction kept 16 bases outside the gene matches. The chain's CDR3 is CASTVTSSGRVENEQYF. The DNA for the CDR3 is TGTGCCAGCACCGTCACAAGTAGCGGGAGGGTTGAAAACGAGCAGTACTTC.

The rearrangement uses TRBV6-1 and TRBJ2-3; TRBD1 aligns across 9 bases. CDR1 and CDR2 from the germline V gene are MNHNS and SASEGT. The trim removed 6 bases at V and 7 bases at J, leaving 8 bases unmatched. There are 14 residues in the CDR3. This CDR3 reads CASRTGGDTNTQYF. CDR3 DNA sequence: TGTGCCAGCAGGACAGGGGGTGATACGAATACGCAGTATTTT.

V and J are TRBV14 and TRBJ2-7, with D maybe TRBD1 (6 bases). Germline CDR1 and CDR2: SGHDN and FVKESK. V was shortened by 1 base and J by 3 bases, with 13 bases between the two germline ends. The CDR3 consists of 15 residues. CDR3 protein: CASSQADRLFYEQYF. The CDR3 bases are TGTGCCAGCAGCCAAGCGGACAGACTGTTCTACGAGCAGTACTTC.

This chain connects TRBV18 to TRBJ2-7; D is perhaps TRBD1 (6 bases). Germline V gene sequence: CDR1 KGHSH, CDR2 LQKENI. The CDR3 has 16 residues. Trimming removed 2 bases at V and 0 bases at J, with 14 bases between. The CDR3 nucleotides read TGTGCCAGCTCACCATTCGACAGGAAAGCCTCCTACGAGCAGTACTTC. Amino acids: CASSPFDRKASYEQYF.

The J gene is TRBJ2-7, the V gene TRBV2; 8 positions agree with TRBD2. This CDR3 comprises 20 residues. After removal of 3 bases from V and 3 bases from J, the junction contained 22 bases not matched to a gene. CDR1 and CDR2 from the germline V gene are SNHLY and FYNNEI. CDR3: CASSDIDSLNSGIDYYEQYF. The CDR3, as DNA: TGTGCCAGCAGTGATATTGACAGCTTAAATAGCGGGATTGACTACTACGAGCAGTACTTC.

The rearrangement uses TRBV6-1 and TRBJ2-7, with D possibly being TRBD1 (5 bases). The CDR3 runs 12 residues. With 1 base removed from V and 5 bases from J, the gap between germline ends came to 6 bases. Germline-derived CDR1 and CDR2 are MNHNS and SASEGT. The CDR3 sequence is CASSEGQNEQYF. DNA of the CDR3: TGTGCCAGCAGTGAAGGACAGAACGAGCAGTACTTC.

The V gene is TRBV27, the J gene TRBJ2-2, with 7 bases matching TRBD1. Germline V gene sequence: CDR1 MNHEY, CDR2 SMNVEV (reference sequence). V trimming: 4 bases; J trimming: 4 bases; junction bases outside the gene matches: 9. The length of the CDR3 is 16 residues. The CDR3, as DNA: TGTGCCAGCAGTTCGTCCTCGACAGGGCTCACCGGGGAGCTGTTTTTT. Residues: CASSSSSTGLTGELFF.

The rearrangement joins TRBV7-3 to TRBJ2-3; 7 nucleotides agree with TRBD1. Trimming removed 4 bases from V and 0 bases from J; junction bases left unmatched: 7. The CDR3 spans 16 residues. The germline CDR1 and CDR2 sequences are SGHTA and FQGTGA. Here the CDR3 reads CASSSDRVFSTDTQYF. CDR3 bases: TGTGCCAGCAGCTCAGACAGGGTGTTTAGCACAGATACGCAGTATTTT.

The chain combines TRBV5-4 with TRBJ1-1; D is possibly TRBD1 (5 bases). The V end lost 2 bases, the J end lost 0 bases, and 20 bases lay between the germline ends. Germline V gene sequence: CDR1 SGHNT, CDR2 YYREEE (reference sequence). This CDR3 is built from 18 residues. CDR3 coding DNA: TGTGCCAGCAGCTTCGACATCGGGGGGACGTTGGTGAACACTGAAGCTTTCTTT. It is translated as CASSFDIGGTLVNTEAFF.

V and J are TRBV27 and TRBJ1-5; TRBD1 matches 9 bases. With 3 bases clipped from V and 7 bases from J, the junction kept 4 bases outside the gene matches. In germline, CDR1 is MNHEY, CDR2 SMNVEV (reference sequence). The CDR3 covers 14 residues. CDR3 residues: CASSLGQGGQPQHF. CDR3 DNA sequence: TGTGCCAGCAGTTTGGGACAGGGCGGCCAGCCCCAGCATTTT.

The CDR3 spells CASSALTGFEGYTEAFF. DNA for the CDR3: TGTGCCAGCAGCGCACTGACAGGTTTTGAGGGTTACACTGAAGCTTTCTTT. This chain joins TRBV7-9 and TRBJ1-1; TRBD1 might be the D (6 bases). V lost 5 bases and J lost 3, with 22 bases in between. Germline V gives CDR1 SEHNR, CDR2 FQNEAQ (reference sequence). This CDR3 has 17 amino acids. The full variable domain, in which reference TRBV7-9 and TRBJ1-1 provide the parts outside the CDR3, is DTGVSQNPRHKITKRGQNVTFRCDPISEHNRLYWYRQTLGQGPEFLTYFQNEAQLEKSRLLSDRFSAERPKGSFSTLEIQRTEQGDSAMYLCASSALTGFEGYTEAFFGQGTRLTVV.

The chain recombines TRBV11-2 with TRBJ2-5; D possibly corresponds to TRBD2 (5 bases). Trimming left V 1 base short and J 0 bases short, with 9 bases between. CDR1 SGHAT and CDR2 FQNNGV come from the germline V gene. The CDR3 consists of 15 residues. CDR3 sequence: CASSLVFGNQETQYF. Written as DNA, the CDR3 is TGTGCCAGCAGCTTAGTATTCGGGAACCAAGAGACCCAGTACTTC.

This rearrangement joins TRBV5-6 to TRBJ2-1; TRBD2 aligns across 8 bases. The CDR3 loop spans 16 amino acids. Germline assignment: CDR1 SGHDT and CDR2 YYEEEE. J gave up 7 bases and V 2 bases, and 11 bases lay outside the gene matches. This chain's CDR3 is CASSLELGGAVNEQFF. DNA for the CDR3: TGTGCCAGCAGCTTAGAGCTCGGGGGGGCCGTGAATGAGCAGTTCTTC.

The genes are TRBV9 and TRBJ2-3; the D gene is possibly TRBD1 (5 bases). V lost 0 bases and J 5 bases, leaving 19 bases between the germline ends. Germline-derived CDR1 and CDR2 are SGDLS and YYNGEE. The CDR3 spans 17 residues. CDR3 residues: CASSVGLGQGRGDTQYF. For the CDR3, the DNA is TGTGCCAGCAGCGTAGGTTTAGGGCAGGGAAGAGGAGATACGCAGTATTTT.

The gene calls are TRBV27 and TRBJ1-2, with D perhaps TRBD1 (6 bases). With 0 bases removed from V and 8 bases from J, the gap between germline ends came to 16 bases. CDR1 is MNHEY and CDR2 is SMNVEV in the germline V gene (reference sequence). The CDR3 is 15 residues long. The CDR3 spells CASSLSRGASHGYTF. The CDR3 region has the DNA TGTGCCAGCAGTTTATCACGGGGGGCGTCACACGGCTACACCTTC.

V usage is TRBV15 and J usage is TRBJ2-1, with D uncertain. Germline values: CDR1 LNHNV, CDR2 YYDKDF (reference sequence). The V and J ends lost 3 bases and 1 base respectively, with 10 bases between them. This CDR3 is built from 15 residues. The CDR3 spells CATSSPESSYNEQFF. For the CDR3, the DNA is TGTGCCACCAGCAGCCCGGAGTCTTCCTACAATGAGCAGTTCTTC.

As DNA, the CDR3 is TGTGCCAGCAGCCCATACCCTGTTAGCGGTGTCACAGATACGCAGTATTTT. It is translated as CASSPYPVSGVTDTQYF. The chain links TRBV27 to TRBJ2-3; D might be TRBD2 (6 bases). The CDR3 is 17 residues long. Germline V gene data show CDR1 as MNHEY and CDR2 as SMNVEV (reference sequence). With 6 bases removed from V and 2 bases from J, the gap between germline ends came to 21 bases.

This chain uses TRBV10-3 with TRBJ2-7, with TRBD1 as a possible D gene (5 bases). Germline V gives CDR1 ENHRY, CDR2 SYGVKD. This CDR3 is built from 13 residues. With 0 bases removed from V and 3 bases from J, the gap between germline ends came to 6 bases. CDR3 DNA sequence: TGTGCCATCAGTGAGTCGGGGCTCTACGAGCAGTACTTC. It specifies CAISESGLYEQYF.

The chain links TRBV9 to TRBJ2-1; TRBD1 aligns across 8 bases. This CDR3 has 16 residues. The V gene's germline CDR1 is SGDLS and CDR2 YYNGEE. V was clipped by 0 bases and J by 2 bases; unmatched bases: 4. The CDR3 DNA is TGTGCCAGCAGCGTAGAACAGGGGGGCGCCTACAATGAGCAGTTCTTC. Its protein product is CASSVEQGGAYNEQFF.

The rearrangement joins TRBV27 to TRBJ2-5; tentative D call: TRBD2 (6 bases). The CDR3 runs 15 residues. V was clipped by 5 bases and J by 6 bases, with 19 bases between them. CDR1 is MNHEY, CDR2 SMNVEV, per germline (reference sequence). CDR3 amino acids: CASSAGIGSKKTQYF. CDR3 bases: TGTGCCAGCAGTGCGGGGATCGGCTCAAAAAAGACCCAGTACTTC.

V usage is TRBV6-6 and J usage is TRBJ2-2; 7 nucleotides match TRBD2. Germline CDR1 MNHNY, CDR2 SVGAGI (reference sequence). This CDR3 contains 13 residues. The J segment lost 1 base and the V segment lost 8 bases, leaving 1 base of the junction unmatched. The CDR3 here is CASGGGNTGELFF. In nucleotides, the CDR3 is TGTGCCAGCGGGGGGGGGAACACCGGGGAGCTGTTTTTT.

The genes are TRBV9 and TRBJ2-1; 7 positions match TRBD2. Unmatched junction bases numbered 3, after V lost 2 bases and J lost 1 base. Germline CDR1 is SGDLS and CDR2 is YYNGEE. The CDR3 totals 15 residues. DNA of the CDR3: TGTGCCAGCAGCGTCAGCGGGGTGTCCTACAATGAGCAGTTCTTC. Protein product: CASSVSGVSYNEQFF.

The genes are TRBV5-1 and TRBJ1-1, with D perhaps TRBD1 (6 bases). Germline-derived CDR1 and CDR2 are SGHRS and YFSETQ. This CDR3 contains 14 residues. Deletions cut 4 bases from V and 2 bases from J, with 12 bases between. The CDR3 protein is CASSHGRGNTEAFF. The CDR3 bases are TGCGCCAGCAGCCATGGCAGGGGAAACACTGAAGCTTTCTTT.